The 27 T cell receptor beta chains below were found in one sample sequenced in a study of blood T cell repertoires in COVID-19. Libraries were prepared by immunoSEQ multiplex PCR; TCRdb keeps only in-frame clonotypes and omits some of them. The table shows more than 300,000 clones, with more than 75% occurring only once. Sequenced: PBMCs or T cells enriched from blood (not recorded which). The receptors were gathered from a young woman who had recovered from COVID-19.

The gene calls are TRBV7-9 and TRBJ1-5; D remains ambiguous. CDR1 and CDR2 (germline): SEHNR, FQNEAQ (reference sequence). The CDR3 is made up of 14 amino acids. The V gene lost 5 bases and the J gene lost 0 bases, with 8 bases spanning the gap. The CDR3 is CASSTGDSNQPQHF. CDR3 DNA: TGTGCCAGCAGCACCGGAGATAGCAATCAGCCCCAGCATTTT.

The genes are TRBV21-1 and TRBJ2-7; the D call of TRBD1 is as the table states it, not checked on the DNA. TRBV21-1 is a recognized pseudogene. CDR3 length: 12 residues. The CDR3 bases are TGTGCCAGCAGCGGGGCCCTCTACGAGCAGTACTTC. It translates to CASSGALYEQYF.

V usage is TRBV6-5 and J usage is TRBJ2-5; TRBD1 is a possible D gene (5 bases). V lost 0 bases and J 5 bases, leaving 10 bases between the germline ends. CDR3 length: 14 residues. Germline-derived CDR1 and CDR2 are MNHEY and SVGAGI. For the CDR3, the DNA is TGTGCCAGCAGTTACTCGAGCAGGGCGGAGACCCAGTACTTC. The encoded protein is CASSYSSRAETQYF.

The chain joins TRBV5-8 to TRBJ1-2; 7 bases line up with TRBD1. CDR1 SGHTS and CDR2 YDEGEE come from the germline V gene. Trimming took 5 bases from V and 4 from J; bases not matched to a gene: 8. This CDR3 contains 14 residues. Here the CDR3 reads CASRPPGQLYGYTF. CDR3 bases: TGTGCCAGCAGACCCCCGGGACAGCTCTATGGCTACACCTTC.

V and J are TRBV21-1 and TRBJ2-5; the D call TRBD2 from the table was never checked on the DNA. TRBV21-1 is termed a pseudogene. CDR3 length: 15 amino acids. This chain's CDR3 is CASSLGGFLVETQYF. The DNA for the CDR3 is TGTGCCAGCAGTTTGGGGGGGTTCTTAGTAGAGACCCAGTACTTC.

The chain is built from TRBV24-1 and TRBJ2-7, with 11 positions matching TRBD1. Germline CDR1 reads KGHDR; CDR2 reads SFDVKD. This CDR3 has 15 residues. V dropped 2 bases and J dropped 6; count of bases not matched to a gene: 5. The CDR3 DNA reads as TGTGCCACCAGTGATTATTGGACAGGGGGCAGCGAGCAGTACTTC. Amino acid sequence: CATSDYWTGGSEQYF.

This clone has a single count. The chain is built from TRBV7-2 and TRBJ1-2; 8 bases map to TRBD1. V gave up 5 bases and J gave up 1 base; unmatched junction bases: 12. In germline, CDR1 is SGHTA, CDR2 FQGNSA. The CDR3 totals 17 residues. In DNA, the CDR3 is TGTGCCAGCAGCCGGGACAGGCCAACGGTGGTTAACTATGGCTACACCTTC. The encoded protein is CASSRDRPTVVNYGYTF.

The chain recombines TRBV30 with TRBJ1-2, with D possibly being TRBD1 (5 bases). CDR3 size: 13 residues. Germline CDR1 reads GTSNPN; CDR2 reads SVGIG (reference sequence). Trimming removed 2 bases at V and 3 bases at J, with 10 bases between. The CDR3 here is CAWSWAGDYGYTF. CDR3 in DNA: TGTGCCTGGAGTTGGGCGGGGGACTATGGCTACACCTTC.

The chain carries TRBV11-2 and TRBJ2-2; 9 bases agree with TRBD1. The germline V gene has CDR1 SGHAT and CDR2 FQNNGV. CDR3 size: 19 residues. J was trimmed by 4 bases and V by 1 base; bases with no gene match: 13. The CDR3 spells CASSLVDATDRGSTGELFF. In DNA, the CDR3 is TGTGCCAGCAGCTTAGTGGATGCTACGGACAGGGGTAGCACCGGGGAGCTGTTTTTT.

This chain connects TRBV18 to TRBJ1-2; 7 bases align to TRBD1. Germline V gene lookup returns CDR1 KGHSH and CDR2 LQKENI. The CDR3 sequence is 13 residues long. V was clipped by 3 bases and J by 6 bases; unmatched bases: 4. CDR3 region: CASSPTGYHGYTF. In nucleotides, the CDR3 is TGTGCCAGCTCACCGACAGGGTATCATGGCTACACCTTC.

This chain connects TRBV6-5 to TRBJ1-2; no clear D. The germline V gene has CDR1 MNHEY and CDR2 SVGAGI. The CDR3 covers 15 residues. V was cut by 6 bases and J by 0 bases, with 14 bases left in between. The CDR3 DNA sequence: TGTGCCAGCAGCCAAGGCAGGTCTCCTAACTATGGCTACACCTTC. Translation: CASSQGRSPNYGYTF.

V is TRBV9 and J is TRBJ2-3; D call uncertain. Deletions cut 1 base from V and 4 bases from J, with 7 bases between. The CDR3 totals 13 residues. Germline CDR1 is SGDLS and CDR2 is YYNGEE. The CDR3 DNA reads TGTGCCAGCAGCGTACATCCATCAGATACGCAGTATTTT. Protein: CASSVHPSDTQYF.

Only one count was recorded for this clone. The V and J genes are TRBV7-6 and TRBJ2-3, with D possibly TRBD2 on 6 matching bases. V was trimmed by 5 bases and J by 6 bases, leaving 18 bases between them. The germline CDR1 and CDR2 sequences are SGHVS and FNYEAQ. This CDR3 is built from 15 residues. CDR3 sequence reads: CASSPRDSEWDTQYF. The CDR3 nucleotides read TGTGCCAGCAGCCCTCGGGACTCCGAGTGGGATACGCAGTATTTT.

The chain joins TRBV7-2 to TRBJ1-6; D is uncertain. V lost 0 bases to trimming and J lost 4 bases, with 16 bases between them. The CDR3 runs 18 residues. The germline CDR1 and CDR2 sequences are SGHTA and FQGNSA. This CDR3 reads CASSLALIGLQYNSPLHF. CDR3 in DNA: TGTGCCAGCAGCTTAGCTTTAATTGGACTCCAGTATAATTCACCCCTCCACTTT.

This clone has only one observation. The chain joins TRBV5-4 to TRBJ1-1; possible D gene TRBD1, 6 bases. Germline CDR1 reads SGHNT; CDR2 reads YYREEE (reference sequence). The CDR3 spans 14 residues. V was cut by 4 bases and J by 1 base, with 11 bases left in between. CDR3: CASSEQGQNTEAFF. The CDR3, as DNA: TGTGCCAGCAGCGAACAGGGACAGAACACTGAAGCTTTCTTT.

The chain links TRBV30 to TRBJ2-5; no reliable D call. The CDR3 contains 14 residues. CDR1 and CDR2 from the germline V gene are GTSNPN and SVGIG (reference sequence). V lost 0 bases, J lost 5 bases, and 13 bases lay in between. The DNA of the CDR3 is TGTGCCTGGAGTGTCCCTAGATTAGTGGAGACCCAGTACTTC. Its translation is CAWSVPRLVETQYF.

The chain has TRBV5-4 and TRBJ2-1; the D gene is possibly TRBD2 (5 bases). The CDR3 contains 15 residues. Per the germline V gene, CDR1 is SGHNT and CDR2 is YYREEE (reference sequence). The V gene lost 0 bases and the J gene lost 6 bases, with 13 bases spanning the gap. CDR3 sequence: CASSLVSPGFNEQFF. The CDR3 DNA reads TGTGCCAGCAGCTTGGTCTCTCCGGGGTTCAATGAGCAGTTCTTC.

The J gene is TRBJ1-6, the V gene TRBV6-5; D not certain. Looked up from germline, CDR1 is MNHEY and CDR2 is SVGAGI. Trimming removed 7 bases at V and 5 bases at J, with 9 bases between. This CDR3 has 13 amino acids. The CDR3 region has the DNA TGTGCCAGCACTACCCTCAATAATTCACCCCTCCACTTT. It yields the protein CASTTLNNSPLHF.

The rearrangement links TRBV27 to TRBJ1-4; the D is unclear. Germline V CDR1 and CDR2: MNHEY, SMNVEV (reference sequence). The V end lost 4 bases, the J end lost 10 bases, and 10 bases lay between the germline ends. The CDR3 contains 12 residues. In DNA form, the CDR3 reads TGTGCCAGCAGTTACGAGGGAAGAAAACTGTTTTTT. Encoded protein: CASSYEGRKLFF.

This clone was recorded once. This rearrangement joins TRBV5-5 to TRBJ2-3; the match to TRBD1 covers 9 bases. The CDR3 has 16 residues. Looked up from germline, CDR1 is SGHKS and CDR2 is YYEKEE (reference sequence). The trim removed 1 base at V and 8 bases at J, leaving 11 bases unmatched. Here the CDR3 reads CASSLQPGQGMGTQYF. CDR3 sequence (DNA): TGTGCCAGCAGCTTGCAACCGGGACAGGGAATGGGTACGCAGTATTTT. The entire variable domain, with the rest obtained from reference TRBV5-5 and TRBJ2-3, is as follows: DAGVTQSPTHLIKTRGQQVTLRCSPISGHKSVSWYQQVLGQGPQFIFQYYEKEERGRGNFPDRFSARQFPNYSSELNVNALLLGDSALYLCASSLQPGQGMGTQYFGPGTRLTVL.

The chain links TRBV19 to TRBJ1-1, with a weak D call TRBD1 (5 bases). From germline, CDR1 is LNHDA and CDR2 SQIVND (reference sequence). The length of the CDR3 is 16 residues. Trimming left V 7 bases short and J 0 bases short, with 18 bases between. CDR3 amino acids: CASTGRGGHLNTEAFF. CDR3 sequence (DNA): TGTGCCAGTACGGGGCGGGGAGGTCACCTGAACACTGAAGCTTTCTTT.

As for this clone: Other DNA sequences of this sample code for an identical CDR3. The rearrangement links TRBV28 to TRBJ1-2, with D tentatively TRBD1 (5 bases). Per the germline V gene, CDR1 is MDHEN and CDR2 is SYDVKM. The CDR3 sequence is 13 residues long. V lost 5 bases and J lost 2, with 9 bases in between. In DNA form, the CDR3 reads TGTGCCAGCAGTACCGACAGAAACTATGGCTACACCTTC. Protein product: CASSTDRNYGYTF.

The chain employs TRBV11-2 and TRBJ1-1; a weak D match, TRBD1 (5 bases). V dropped 1 base and J dropped 0 bases, with 12 bases sitting between them. The CDR3 is 16 residues long. Germline V gene sequence: CDR1 SGHAT, CDR2 FQNNGV. As DNA, the CDR3 is TGTGCCAGCAGCTTAGTTTTAACCAGGGTGAACACTGAAGCTTTCTTT. It codes for CASSLVLTRVNTEAFF.

The rearrangement joins TRBV7-8 to TRBJ2-7, with D maybe TRBD2 (6 bases). This CDR3 contains 16 residues. Trimming stripped 2 bases from V and 6 bases from J, with 20 bases between. Per germline, CDR1 SGHVS and CDR2 FQNEAQ. CDR3 region: CASSLLRGTPWIEQYF. CDR3 in DNA: TGTGCCAGCAGCTTACTCCGCGGGACTCCCTGGATCGAGCAGTACTTC.

The rearrangement links TRBV6-5 to TRBJ1-2; D unclear. The CDR3 covers 16 residues. V lost 0 bases and J 5 bases, leaving 16 bases between the germline ends. CDR1 is MNHEY and CDR2 is SVGAGI in the germline V gene. CDR3 sequence: CASSYSRGWLGYGYTF. DNA for the CDR3: TGTGCCAGCAGTTACTCGAGAGGTTGGCTGGGTTATGGCTACACCTTC.

This clone was seen only once. The CDR3 here is CASMAGGPVAKNIQYF. The DNA of the CDR3 is TGTGCCAGCATGGCGGGGGGCCCGGTAGCCAAAAACATTCAGTACTTC. The genes are TRBV7-9 and TRBJ2-4, with 8 nucleotides matching TRBD2. This CDR3 contains 16 residues. Germline V gene sequence: CDR1 SEHNR, CDR2 FQNEAQ (reference sequence). V was clipped by 7 bases and J by 0 bases; unmatched bases: 8.

V is TRBV7-9 and J is TRBJ1-3; 7 positions match TRBD1. Germline values: CDR1 SEHNR, CDR2 FQNEAQ (reference sequence). The CDR3 extends over 18 amino acids. The V and J ends lost 0 bases and 0 bases, in that order; junction bases with no gene match: 8. For the CDR3, the DNA is TGTGCCAGCAGCTTAGCGTGGGGCAGGGACAGCTCTGGAAACACCATATATTTT. Its protein is CASSLAWGRDSSGNTIYF.